Following are 23 T cell receptor beta chains from one sample sequenced in a study of T cell responses to AZD1222 COVID-19 vaccine. Measured with immunoSEQ multiplex PCR; TCRdb has only the in-frame clones, and not every one. The data show tens of thousands of clones, with roughly nine tenths seen just once and less than 6% held by the top ten. Sequencing was performed on peripheral blood, taken 28 days after the second AZD1222 dose. All receptors derive from an adult who received the AZD1222 COVID-19 vaccine.

The chain couples TRBV19 to TRBJ2-7, with 8 bases aligning to TRBD1. J lost 0 bases, V lost 6 bases, and 7 bases had no gene match. This CDR3 is built from 15 residues. Germline CDR1 LNHDA, CDR2 SQIVND (reference sequence). The chain's CDR3 is CASSYADRGSYEQYF. The CDR3 bases are TGTGCCAGTAGCTATGCAGACAGGGGCTCCTACGAGCAGTACTTC.

The chain's CDR3 is CASSYGRLGRSPLHF. The CDR3 DNA follows: TGTGCCAGCAGCTACGGCAGGTTGGGTAGATCACCCCTCCACTTT. The genes are TRBV6-5 and TRBJ1-6; D remains unclear. This CDR3 spans 15 amino acids. Germline lookup yields CDR1 MNHEY and CDR2 SVGAGI. The V end lost 6 bases, the J end lost 10 bases, and 19 bases lay between the germline ends.

The chain carries TRBV5-1 and TRBJ1-2; 12 bases agree with TRBD1. Germline CDR1 and CDR2: SGHRS and YFSETQ. The CDR3 spans 16 residues. Germline trimming cut 2 bases from V and 8 bases from J; bases unmatched to any gene: 10. The chain's CDR3 is CASSFGTGGEGGGYTF. The CDR3 bases are TGCGCCAGCAGCTTCGGGACAGGGGGCGAGGGTGGCGGCTACACCTTC.

The rearrangement joins TRBV18 to TRBJ2-5; tentative D call: TRBD1 (6 bases). The germline V gene encodes CDR1 KGHSH and CDR2 LQKENI. V was clipped by 2 bases and J by 2 bases, with 9 bases between them. CDR3 length: 14 residues. The CDR3 sequence is CASSPRGLQETQYF. The CDR3 bases are TGTGCCAGCTCACCAAGGGGGTTGCAAGAGACCCAGTACTTC. Supplemented by reference TRBV18 and TRBJ2-5, the full variable domain reads NAGVMQNPRHLVRRRGQEARLRCSPMKGHSHVYWYRQLPEEGLKFMVYLQKENIIDESGMPKERFSAEFPKEGPSILRIQQVVRGDSAAYFCASSPRGLQETQYFGPGTRLLVL.

This clone has more than one count but fewer than ten. V usage is TRBV11-2 and J usage is TRBJ1-6; D ambiguous. The CDR3 runs to 11 residues. V was cut by 5 bases and J by 13 bases, with 9 bases left in between. Germline V gene sequence: CDR1 SGHAT, CDR2 FQNNGV. CDR3 protein: CASSHGPPLHF. CDR3 DNA sequence: TGTGCCAGCAGCCACGGGCCGCCCCTCCACTTT.

The chain recombines TRBV6-2 or TRBV6-3 with TRBJ2-1; 9 bases line up with TRBD2. The CDR3 loop spans 17 amino acids. J gave up 2 bases and V 2 bases, and 7 bases lay outside the gene matches. Germline assignment: CDR1 MNHEY and CDR2 SVGEGT. The CDR3 loop reads CASSYVDGTSPYNEQFF. Written as DNA, the CDR3 is TGTGCCAGCAGTTACGTGGACGGGACTAGCCCCTACAATGAGCAGTTCTTC.

The genes are TRBV7-9 and TRBJ2-3, with no clear D. CDR3 length equals 15 residues. Germline V CDR1 and CDR2: SEHNR, FQNEAQ (reference sequence). V was shortened by 5 bases and J by 0 bases, with 12 bases between the two germline ends. The CDR3 protein is CASSARPTSTDTQYF. The CDR3 DNA sequence: TGTGCCAGCAGCGCCCGACCGACTAGCACAGATACGCAGTATTTT.

This chain links TRBV6-5 with TRBJ2-7, with TRBD1 matching over 8 bases. CDR3 size: 14 residues. V shed 7 bases and J 2 bases; nucleotides not matched to a gene: 7. Germline CDR1 reads MNHEY; CDR2 reads SVGAGI. The CDR3 loop is CASKRQGPTYEQYF. The CDR3 DNA sequence: TGTGCCAGCAAGAGACAGGGGCCAACCTACGAGCAGTACTTC.

This clone was counted a single time. The chain joins TRBV14 to TRBJ1-5; no clear D gene. The CDR3 contains 13 residues. Trimming took off 2 bases at V and 1 base at J, with 3 bases between the two ends. Germline V CDR1 and CDR2: SGHDN, FVKESK. The CDR3 sequence is CASSQLSNQPQHF. DNA for the CDR3: TGTGCCAGCAGCCAACTCAGCAATCAGCCCCAGCATTTT.

V usage is TRBV7-9 and J usage is TRBJ2-2; perhaps TRBD2 as D (5 bases). Between the trimmed V and J ends, which lost 8 bases and 4 bases, there was a span of 17 bases. Germline-derived CDR1 and CDR2 are SEHNR and FQNEAQ (reference sequence). This CDR3 has 15 residues. The CDR3 region has the DNA TGTGCCAGCGGCCCCCCTGAGGGTTTCACCGGGGAGCTGTTTTTT. Translating it yields CASGPPEGFTGELFF.

CDR3 bases: TGTGCCAGCAGTCGCGGGGGACAGAACTATGGCTACACCTTC. Translating it yields CASSRGGQNYGYTF. V gene TRBV6-2 or TRBV6-3 combines with J gene TRBJ1-2, with 7 bases matching TRBD1. Germline V gives CDR1 MNHEY, CDR2 SVGEGT. J gave up 2 bases and V 5 bases, and 5 bases lay outside the gene matches. CDR3 length equals 14 residues.

J is TRBJ2-1 and V is TRBV7-2; D unclear. The V gene lost 5 bases and the J gene lost 0 bases, with 11 bases spanning the gap. Germline values: CDR1 SGHTA, CDR2 FQGNSA. The CDR3 length is 15 residues. The CDR3 DNA sequence: TGTGCCAGCAGCCCCTATCTACGCTCCTACAATGAGCAGTTCTTC. It yields the protein CASSPYLRSYNEQFF.

V is TRBV13 and J is TRBJ2-3; TRBD1 matches 8 bases. V lost 4 bases and J lost 3; bases outside the gene matches: 12. CDR1 and CDR2 (germline): PRHDT, FYEKMQ (reference sequence). The CDR3 consists of 17 residues. CDR3 sequence: CASSSPSQGVGTDTQYF. CDR3 nucleotides: TGTGCCAGCAGCTCCCCATCACAGGGGGTCGGGACAGATACGCAGTATTTT.

The chain carries TRBV11-3 and TRBJ2-5; tentatively, D is TRBD1 (5 bases). The CDR3 has 14 residues. In germline, CDR1 is SGHNT, CDR2 YENEEA. V was clipped by 2 bases and J by 5 bases, with 12 bases between them. The CDR3 reads CASSLSTKGETQYF. CDR3 DNA sequence: TGTGCCAGCAGCTTATCCACCAAGGGGGAGACCCAGTACTTC. The variable domain in full, completed from reference TRBV11-3 and TRBJ2-5, reads EAGVVQSPRYKIIEKKQPVAFWCNPISGHNTLYWYLQNLGQGPELLIRYENEEAVDDSQLPKDRFSAERLKGVDSTLKIQPAELGDSAVYLCASSLSTKGETQYFGPGTRLLVL.

This chain uses TRBV7-2 with TRBJ2-5; possible D gene TRBD2, 6 bases. Per the germline V gene, CDR1 is SGHTA and CDR2 is FQGNSA. The CDR3 contains 15 residues. Trimming took 2 bases from V and 7 from J, leaving 17 bases between them. Here the CDR3 reads CASSLRGSYVGTQYF. CDR3 nucleotides: TGTGCCAGCAGCTTACGGGGGTCCTACGTTGGGACCCAGTACTTC.

The chain carries TRBV19 and TRBJ2-2; D unresolved. This CDR3 is 15 amino acids long. Trimming removed 3 bases at V and 6 bases at J, with 14 bases between. Germline V gene data show CDR1 as LNHDA and CDR2 as SQIVND (reference sequence). DNA of the CDR3: TGTGCCAGTAGTATGGATGGTCCCCGGGCCGGGGAGCTGTTTTTT. The encoded protein is CASSMDGPRAGELFF.

The V and J genes are TRBV6-5 and TRBJ1-2; D is undetermined. Germline V lookup: CDR1 MNHEY, CDR2 SVGAGI. Trimming cost V 0 bases and J 0 bases, with 11 bases left between them. This CDR3 has 16 amino acids. The CDR3 loop reads CASSYSVGEANYGYTF. DNA of the CDR3: TGTGCCAGCAGTTACTCGGTTGGTGAAGCTAACTATGGCTACACCTTC.

The gene calls are TRBV19 and TRBJ1-5; TRBD1 agrees at 8 bases. The CDR3 is 15 amino acids. Unmatched junction bases numbered 13, after V lost 5 bases and J lost 10 bases. Per the germline V gene, CDR1 is LNHDA and CDR2 is SQIVND (reference sequence). CDR3 amino acids: CASSPRQGPFKPQHF. Here the CDR3 DNA reads TGTGCCAGTAGTCCACGACAGGGGCCCTTTAAACCCCAGCATTTT. The variable domain in full, completed from reference TRBV19 and TRBJ1-5, reads DGGITQSPKYLFRKEGQNVTLSCEQNLNHDAMYWYRQDPGQGLRLIYYSQIVNDFQKGDIAEGYSVSREKKESFPLTVTSAQKNPTAFYLCASSPRQGPFKPQHFGDGTRLSIL.

The rearrangement uses TRBV19 and TRBJ2-7, with 8 bases that match TRBD2. The CDR3 length is 14 residues. CDR1 LNHDA and CDR2 SQIVND come from the germline V gene (reference sequence). The V and J ends lost 5 bases and 2 bases, in that order; junction bases with no gene match: 5. Here the CDR3 reads CASSSAGAPYEQYF. CDR3 nucleotides: TGTGCCAGTAGTTCAGCGGGGGCTCCCTACGAGCAGTACTTC.

This chain uses TRBV5-1 with TRBJ2-1; D may be TRBD1 or TRBD2 (5 bases each). Deletions cut 1 base from V and 10 bases from J, with 9 bases between. This CDR3 has 12 amino acids. The germline CDR1 and CDR2 sequences are SGHRS and YFSETQ. CDR3 nucleotides: TGCGCCAGCAGCTTGTCAGGGACCGAGCAGTTCTTC. This translates into CASSLSGTEQFF.

This clone was seen a single time. The genes are TRBV10-2 and TRBJ1-6; 7 positions agree with TRBD1. Germline V gene sequence: CDR1 WSHSY, CDR2 SAAADI. V lost 2 bases, J lost 10 bases, and 5 bases stayed unmatched. The CDR3 covers 14 residues. This chain's CDR3 is CASSEPTGTSPLHF. The CDR3 nucleotides read TGCGCCAGCAGTGAGCCGACAGGGACCTCACCCCTCCACTTT.

This sequence joins TRBV28 and TRBJ1-4; 8 nucleotides agree with TRBD1. The germline V gene encodes CDR1 MDHEN and CDR2 SYDVKM. This CDR3 spans 14 amino acids. V trimming: 6 bases; J trimming: 6 bases; junction bases outside the gene matches: 6. CDR3 sequence (DNA): TGTGCCAGCAGAACTGGGACAGGATATGAAAAACTGTTTTTT. Protein: CASRTGTGYEKLFF.

The V and J genes are TRBV19 and TRBJ2-2; D is undetermined. V was cut by 5 bases and J by 7 bases, with 17 bases left in between. The CDR3 length is 15 residues. Germline CDR1 is LNHDA and CDR2 is SQIVND (reference sequence). CDR3 region: CASSFPGPFGGELFF. CDR3 nucleotides: TGTGCCAGTAGTTTTCCGGGTCCCTTTGGCGGGGAGCTGTTTTTT. The full variable domain, completed using reference TRBV19 and TRBJ2-2, is DGGITQSPKYLFRKEGQNVTLSCEQNLNHDAMYWYRQDPGQGLRLIYYSQIVNDFQKGDIAEGYSVSREKKESFPLTVTSAQKNPTAFYLCASSFPGPFGGELFFGEGSRLTVL.